These 11 T cell receptor beta chains originate from one sample sequenced in a study of T cell repertoires in cytomegalovirus infection. In TCRdb, the reads were re-called with MiXCR into one record per CDR3 protein. The data contain around 440,000 distinct CDR3 sequences, roughly 12% of them seen just once; the ten biggest clones take up 10%. The sample was PBMCs. The receptor source for this set is a human donor in good health (CMV status not recorded). Some clones in this sample may be carry-over from other donors' samples.

Notes on this clonotype: This may be a read error: a much more frequent sequence differs by one nucleotide. The V and J genes are TRBV14 and TRBJ2-2; D gene ambiguous. The CDR3 totals 13 residues. Trimming took 4 bases from V and 8 from J, leaving 11 bases between them. The germline V gene has CDR1 SGHDN and CDR2 FVKESK. The DNA for the CDR3 is TGTGCCAGCAGCCGGTGGGATAATGGGGAGCTGTTTTTT. Translation: CASSRWDNGELFF.

This clonotype showed up many times. The chain joins TRBV28 to TRBJ2-3; 12 bases fit TRBD2. J gave up 2 bases and V 2 bases, and 11 bases lay outside the gene matches. Looked up from germline, CDR1 is MDHEN and CDR2 is SYDVKM. The CDR3 spans 19 residues. CDR3 DNA sequence: TGTGCCAGCAGTTTAATCCTAGCGGGAGGGCCGTTATCCACAGATACGCAGTATTTT. It yields the protein CASSLILAGGPLSTDTQYF.

This clonotype has ten or more counts. The chain uses TRBV29-1 and TRBJ1-2; D is uncertain. Trimming stripped 0 bases from V and 6 bases from J, with 11 bases between. Germline V gene sequence: CDR1 SQVTM, CDR2 ANQGSEA. The CDR3 has 13 residues. DNA for the CDR3: TGCAGCGTTGAAGATTGGACGAGGGATGGCTACACCTTC. The encoded protein is CSVEDWTRDGYTF. The variable domain in full, completed from reference TRBV29-1 and TRBJ1-2, reads SAVISQKPSRDICQRGTSLTIQCQVDSQVTMMFWYRQQPGQSLTLIATANQGSEATYESGFVIDKFPISRPNLTFSTLTVSNMSPEDSSIYLCSVEDWTRDGYTFGSGTRLTVV.

This clonotype was seen at least ten times. The gene calls are TRBV11-2 and TRBJ2-2; 8 bases match TRBD2. The germline V gene encodes CDR1 SGHAT and CDR2 FQNNGV. J lost 4 bases, V lost 2 bases, and 6 bases had no gene match. This CDR3 is 16 amino acids long. Here the CDR3 DNA reads TGTGCCAGCAGCTTAAGTAGCGGGGTGCGCACCGGGGAGCTGTTTTTT. Translation: CASSLSSGVRTGELFF.

V usage is TRBV2 and J usage is TRBJ2-2; 10 bases map to TRBD1. This CDR3 comprises 16 residues. CDR1 SNHLY and CDR2 FYNNEI come from the germline V gene. V lost 6 bases to trimming and J lost 7 bases; unmatched junction nucleotides: 11. The CDR3 coding sequence is TGTGCCAGCAGGATCGGTCCGGGACAGGGGTTCGGGGAGCTGTTTTTT. Residues: CASRIGPGQGFGELFF. Drawing the rest from reference TRBV2 and TRBJ2-2, the complete variable domain is EPEVTQTPSHQVTQMGQEVILRCVPISNHLYFYWYRQILGQKVEFLVSFYNNEISEKSEIFDDQFSVERPDGSNFTLKIRSTKLEDSAMYFCASRIGPGQGFGELFFGEGSRLTVL.

The V call is TRBV3-1, the J call TRBJ2-7; 9 positions agree with TRBD1. From germline, CDR1 is LGHDT and CDR2 YNNKEL (reference sequence). This CDR3 has 14 amino acids. The V and J ends lost 4 bases and 7 bases, in that order; junction bases with no gene match: 8. This CDR3 is CASSPWDRAGEQYF. CDR3 nucleotides: TGTGCCAGCAGCCCCTGGGACAGGGCAGGGGAGCAGTACTTC.

In its sample, this clonotype was seen many times. V gene TRBV7-8 combines with J gene TRBJ2-5, with a weak D call TRBD2 (6 bases). The V end lost 4 bases, the J end lost 2 bases, and 14 bases lay between the germline ends. The germline CDR1 and CDR2 sequences are SGHVS and FQNEAQ. This CDR3 has 15 amino acids. The CDR3 loop is CASSSPGLQQETQYF. The CDR3 DNA sequence: TGTGCCAGCAGCTCACCGGGACTCCAACAAGAGACCCAGTACTTC.

This clonotype appeared many times. The CDR3 nucleotides read TGTGCCAGCAGCCCCAGGCGACTAGCGGGTATCTCTGGGGCCAACGTCCTGACTTTC. Encoded protein: CASSPRRLAGISGANVLTF. The rearrangement joins TRBV7-2 to TRBJ2-6, with TRBD2 identical over 10 bases. Germline V lookup: CDR1 SGHTA, CDR2 FQGNSA. This CDR3 is 19 amino acids long. With V trimmed by 5 bases and J by 0 bases, 10 bases remained unmatched. The complete variable domain, with remaining parts taken from reference TRBV7-2 and TRBJ2-6, reads GAGVSQSPSNKVTEKGKDVELRCDPISGHTALYWYRQSLGQGLEFLIYFQGNSAPDKSGLPSDRFSAERTGGSVSTLTIQRTQQEDSAVYLCASSPRRLAGISGANVLTFGAGSRLTVL.

V and J are TRBV2 and TRBJ2-2; D is undetermined. Germline lookup yields CDR1 SNHLY and CDR2 FYNNEI. The V gene lost 6 bases and the J gene lost 1 base, with 9 bases spanning the gap. The CDR3 runs 14 residues. CDR3 loop: CASSGYRNTGELFF. CDR3 DNA: TGTGCCAGCAGCGGATACAGGAACACCGGGGAGCTGTTTTTT. The full variable domain, rest sourced from reference TRBV2 and TRBJ2-2, is EPEVTQTPSHQVTQMGQEVILRCVPISNHLYFYWYRQILGQKVEFLVSFYNNEISEKSEIFDDQFSVERPDGSNFTLKIRSTKLEDSAMYFCASSGYRNTGELFFGEGSRLTVL.

The table lists this clonotype with many counts. The CDR3 reads CASSLAGGRSSNQPQHF. CDR3 in DNA: TGTGCCAGCAGCTTAGCTGGGGGAAGGAGTAGCAATCAGCCCCAGCATTTT. This rearrangement joins TRBV7-9 to TRBJ1-5, with D maybe TRBD1 (5 bases). The CDR3 runs 17 residues. V was clipped by 0 bases and J by 0 bases, with 12 bases between them. Germline CDR1 is SEHNR and CDR2 is FQNEAQ (reference sequence).

There are many counts of this clonotype. The gene calls are TRBV19 and TRBJ2-2; D is ambiguous. CDR3 length: 15 amino acids. The germline V gene has CDR1 LNHDA and CDR2 SQIVND (reference sequence). Trimming removed 1 base from V and 8 bases from J, with 14 bases in between. The CDR3 nucleotides read TGTGCCAGTAGTATAGGTTTCCGGGTCCCGGGGGAGCTGTTTTTT. Translation: CASSIGFRVPGELFF. Full variable domain (remainder filled in from reference TRBV19 and TRBJ2-2): DGGITQSPKYLFRKEGQNVTLSCEQNLNHDAMYWYRQDPGQGLRLIYYSQIVNDFQKGDIAEGYSVSREKKESFPLTVTSAQKNPTAFYLCASSIGFRVPGELFFGEGSRLTVL.